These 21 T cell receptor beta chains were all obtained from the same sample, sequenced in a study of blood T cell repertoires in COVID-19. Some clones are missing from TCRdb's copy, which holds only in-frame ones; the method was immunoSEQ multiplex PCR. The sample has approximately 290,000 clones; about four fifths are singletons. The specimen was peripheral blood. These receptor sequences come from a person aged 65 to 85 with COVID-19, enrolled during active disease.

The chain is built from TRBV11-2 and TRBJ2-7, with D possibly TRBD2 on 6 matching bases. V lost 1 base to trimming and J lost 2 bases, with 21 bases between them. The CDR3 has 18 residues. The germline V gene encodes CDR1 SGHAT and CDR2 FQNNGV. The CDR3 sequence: CASSLVMVSLAGAYEQYF. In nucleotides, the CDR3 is TGTGCCAGCAGCTTAGTTATGGTGTCACTAGCCGGAGCCTACGAGCAGTACTTC.

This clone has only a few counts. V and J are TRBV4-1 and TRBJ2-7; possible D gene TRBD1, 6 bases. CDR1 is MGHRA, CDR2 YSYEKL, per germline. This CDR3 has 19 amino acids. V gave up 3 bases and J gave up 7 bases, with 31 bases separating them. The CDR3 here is CASSHILSVLGRGPGEQYF. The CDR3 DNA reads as TGCGCCAGCAGCCACATTCTTAGTGTGTTGGGCAGGGGTCCAGGAGAGCAGTACTTC.

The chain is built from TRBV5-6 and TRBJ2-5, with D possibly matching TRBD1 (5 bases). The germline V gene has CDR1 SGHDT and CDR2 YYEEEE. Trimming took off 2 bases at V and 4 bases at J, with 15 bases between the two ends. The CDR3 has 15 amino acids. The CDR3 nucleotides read TGTGCCAGCAGCTTTCTGCAGGGAAGCCGAGAGACCCAGTACTTC. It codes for CASSFLQGSRETQYF.

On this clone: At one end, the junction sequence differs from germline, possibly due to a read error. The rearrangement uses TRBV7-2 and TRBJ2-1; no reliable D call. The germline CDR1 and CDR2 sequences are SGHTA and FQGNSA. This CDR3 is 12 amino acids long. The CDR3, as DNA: TGTGCCAGCAGCCCACGGTACAATGAGCGGTTCTTC. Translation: CASSPRYNERFF.

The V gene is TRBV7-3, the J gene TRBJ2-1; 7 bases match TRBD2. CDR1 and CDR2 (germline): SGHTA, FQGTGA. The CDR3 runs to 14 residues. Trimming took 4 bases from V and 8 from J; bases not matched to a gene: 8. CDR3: CASSSSSGVDEQFF. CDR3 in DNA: TGTGCCAGCAGCTCCTCTAGCGGCGTGGATGAGCAGTTCTTC.

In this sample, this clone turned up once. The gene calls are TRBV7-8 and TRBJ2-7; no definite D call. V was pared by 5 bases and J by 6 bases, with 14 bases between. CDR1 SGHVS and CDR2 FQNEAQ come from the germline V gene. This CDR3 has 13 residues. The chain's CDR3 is CASSPLIFSEQYF. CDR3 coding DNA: TGTGCCAGCAGCCCACTAATCTTCAGCGAGCAGTACTTC.

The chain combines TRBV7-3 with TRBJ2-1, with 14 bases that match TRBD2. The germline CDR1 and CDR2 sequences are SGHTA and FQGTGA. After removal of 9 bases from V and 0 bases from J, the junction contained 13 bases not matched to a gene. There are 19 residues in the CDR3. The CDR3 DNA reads TGTGCCAGTTCCAGGGGGACTAGCGGGGGACACGGCTCCTACAATGAGCAGTTCTTC. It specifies CASSRGTSGGHGSYNEQFF. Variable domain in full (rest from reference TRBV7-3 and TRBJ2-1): GAGVSQTPSNKVTEKGKYVELRCDPISGHTALYWYRQSLGQGPEFLIYFQGTGAADDSGLPNDRFFAVRPEGSVSTLKIQRTERGDSAVYLCASSRGTSGGHGSYNEQFFGPGTRLTVL.

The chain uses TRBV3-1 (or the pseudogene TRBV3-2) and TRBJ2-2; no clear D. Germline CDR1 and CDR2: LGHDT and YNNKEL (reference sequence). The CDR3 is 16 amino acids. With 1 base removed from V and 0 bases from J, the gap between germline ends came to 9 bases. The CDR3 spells CASSQGYRSNTGELFF. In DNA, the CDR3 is TGTGCCAGCAGCCAAGGCTACCGCTCGAACACCGGGGAGCTGTTTTTT.

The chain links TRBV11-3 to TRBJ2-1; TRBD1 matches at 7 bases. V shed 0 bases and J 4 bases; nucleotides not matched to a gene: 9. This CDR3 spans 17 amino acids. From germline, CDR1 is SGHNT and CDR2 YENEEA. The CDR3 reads CASSLDWETGKYNEQFF. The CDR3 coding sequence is TGTGCCAGCAGCTTAGATTGGGAGACAGGGAAGTACAATGAGCAGTTCTTC.

This chain's CDR3 is CSVARAKEQFF. The CDR3 coding sequence is TGCAGCGTTGCGAGGGCAAAAGAGCAGTTCTTC. V usage is TRBV29-1 and J usage is TRBJ2-1; D perhaps matches TRBD2 (5 bases). The germline V and J ends were trimmed by 4 bases and 10 bases, with 11 bases remaining between them. CDR1 is SQVTM and CDR2 is ANQGSEA in the germline V gene. The CDR3 runs to 11 residues.

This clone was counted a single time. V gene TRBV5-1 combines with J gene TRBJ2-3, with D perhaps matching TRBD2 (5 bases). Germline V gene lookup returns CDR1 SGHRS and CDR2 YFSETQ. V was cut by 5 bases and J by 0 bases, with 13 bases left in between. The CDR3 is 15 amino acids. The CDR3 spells CASRRSGTSTDTQYF. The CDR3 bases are TGCGCCAGCAGGAGGAGCGGAACAAGCACAGATACGCAGTATTTT. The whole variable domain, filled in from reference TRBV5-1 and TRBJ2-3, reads KAGVTQTPRYLIKTRGQQVTLSCSPISGHRSVSWYQQTPGQGLQFLFEYFSETQRNKGNFPGRFSGRQFSNSRSEMNVSTLELGDSALYLCASRRSGTSTDTQYFGPGTRLTVL.

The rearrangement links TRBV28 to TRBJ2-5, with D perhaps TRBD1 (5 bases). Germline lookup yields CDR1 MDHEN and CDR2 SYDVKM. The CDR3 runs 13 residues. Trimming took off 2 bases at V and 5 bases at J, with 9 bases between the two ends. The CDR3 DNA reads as TGTGCCAGCAGTTTAAGGGGCAGCGAGACCCAGTACTTC. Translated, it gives CASSLRGSETQYF.

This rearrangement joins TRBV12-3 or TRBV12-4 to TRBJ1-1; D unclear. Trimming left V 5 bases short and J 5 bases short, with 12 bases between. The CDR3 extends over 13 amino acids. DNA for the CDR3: TGTGCCAGCAGTCTAAGTTCGGGGACTGAAGCTTTCTTT. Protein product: CASSLSSGTEAFF.

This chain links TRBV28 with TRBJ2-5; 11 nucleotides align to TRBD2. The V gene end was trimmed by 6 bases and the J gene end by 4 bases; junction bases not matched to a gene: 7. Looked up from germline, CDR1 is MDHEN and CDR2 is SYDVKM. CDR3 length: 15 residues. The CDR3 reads CASSLLAGDSETQYF. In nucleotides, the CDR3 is TGTGCCAGCAGCTTACTAGCGGGGGACTCAGAGACCCAGTACTTC.

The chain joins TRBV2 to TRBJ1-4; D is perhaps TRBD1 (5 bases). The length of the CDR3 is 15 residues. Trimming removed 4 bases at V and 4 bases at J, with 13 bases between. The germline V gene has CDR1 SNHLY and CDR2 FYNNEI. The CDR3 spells CASSGWGSVNEKLFF. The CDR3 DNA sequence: TGTGCCAGCAGTGGATGGGGCAGTGTTAATGAAAAACTGTTTTTT.

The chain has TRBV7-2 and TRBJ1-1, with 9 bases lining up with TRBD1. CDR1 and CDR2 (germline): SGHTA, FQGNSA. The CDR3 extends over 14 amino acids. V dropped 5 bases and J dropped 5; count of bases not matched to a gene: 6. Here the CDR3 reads CASSEGTGRTEAFF. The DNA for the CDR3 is TGTGCCAGCAGCGAGGGGACAGGGAGGACTGAAGCTTTCTTT. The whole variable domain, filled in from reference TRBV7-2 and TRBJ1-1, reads GAGVSQSPSNKVTEKGKDVELRCDPISGHTALYWYRQSLGQGLEFLIYFQGNSAPDKSGLPSDRFSAERTGGSVSTLTIQRTQQEDSAVYLCASSEGTGRTEAFFGQGTRLTVV.

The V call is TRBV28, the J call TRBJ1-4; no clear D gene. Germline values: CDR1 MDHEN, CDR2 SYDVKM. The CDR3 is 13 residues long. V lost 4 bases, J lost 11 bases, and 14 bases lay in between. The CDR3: CASSSTTLEKLFF. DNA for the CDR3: TGTGCCAGCAGTTCAACAACTCTGGAGAAACTGTTTTTT. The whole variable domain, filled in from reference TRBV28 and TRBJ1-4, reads DVKVTQSSRYLVKRTGEKVFLECVQDMDHENMFWYRQDPGLGLRLIYFSYDVKMKEKGDIPEGYSVSREKKERFSLILESASTNQTSMYLCASSSTTLEKLFFGSGTQLSVL.

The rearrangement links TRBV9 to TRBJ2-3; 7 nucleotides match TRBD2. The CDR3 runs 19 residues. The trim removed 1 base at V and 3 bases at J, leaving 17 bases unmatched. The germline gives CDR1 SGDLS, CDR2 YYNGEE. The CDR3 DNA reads TGTGCCAGCAGCGTAAGTGGAAGAGGTCTAGCGGTTACAACAGATACGCAGTATTTT. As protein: CASSVSGRGLAVTTDTQYF.

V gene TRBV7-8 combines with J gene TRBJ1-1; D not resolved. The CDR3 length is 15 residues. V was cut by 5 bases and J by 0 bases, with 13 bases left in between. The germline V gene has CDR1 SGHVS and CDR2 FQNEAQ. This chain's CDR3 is CASSITRQMNTEAFF. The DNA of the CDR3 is TGTGCCAGCAGCATCACACGACAAATGAACACTGAAGCTTTCTTT.

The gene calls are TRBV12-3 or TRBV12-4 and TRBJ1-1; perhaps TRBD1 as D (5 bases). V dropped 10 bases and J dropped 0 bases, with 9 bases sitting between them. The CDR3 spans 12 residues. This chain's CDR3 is CAIRDLNTEAFF. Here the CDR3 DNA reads TGTGCCATCCGGGACTTGAACACTGAAGCTTTCTTT.

The DNA of the CDR3 is TGCGCCAGCAGCTTGAAGATAGAGGGTCGGCTGTGCGAGCAGTACTTC. Translating gives CASSLKIEGRLCEQYF. The rearrangement uses TRBV5-1 and TRBJ2-7; maybe TRBD2 (5 bases). Trimming stripped 1 base from V and 6 bases from J, with 20 bases between. The CDR3 covers 16 residues. CDR1 is SGHRS and CDR2 is YFSETQ in the germline V gene. The complete variable domain, with remaining parts taken from reference TRBV5-1 and TRBJ2-7, reads KAGVTQTPRYLIKTRGQQVTLSCSPISGHRSVSWYQQTPGQGLQFLFEYFSETQRNKGNFPGRFSGRQFSNSRSEMNVSTLELGDSALYLCASSLKIEGRLCEQYFGPGTRLTVT.